This note documents a single T cell receptor (beta chain) sequence. Antigen: not known. The record originates from a study of STAT5B mutations in CD4+ large granular lymphocyte leukemia. Findings of the study overall: TRBV06-family usage was enriched in top patient clones (8/27) versus controls (2/35).

Method: immunoSEQ multiplex PCR; TCRdb's copy keeps in-frame clones and lacks some. This sample yields about 30,000 clones, of which approximately 79% are seen a single time; approximately 6.2% belongs to the top ten. The V end lost 2 bases, the J end lost 7 bases, and 14 bases lay between the germline ends. Germline V gene lookup returns CDR1 MDHEN and CDR2 SYDVKM. This CDR3 has 15 amino acids. The clonotype comes from a human donor in good health. The sequencing sample was made of CD4+ T cells from blood buffy coats. The chain employs TRBV28 and TRBJ2-2; D unresolved. The CDR3 region is CASSLVPPWRGELFF. The CDR3 DNA sequence: TGTGCCAGCAGTTTAGTCCCTCCCTGGCGCGGGGAGCTGTTTTTT. Using reference TRBV28 and TRBJ2-2 for the parts outside the CDR3, the full variable domain is DVKVTQSSRYLVKRTGEKVFLECVQDMDHENMFWYRQDPGLGLRLIYFSYDVKMKEKGDIPEGYSVSREKKERFSLILESASTNQTSMYLCASSLVPPWRGELFFGEGSRLTVL.